These T cell receptor beta chains were read from a single sample in a study of control samples from healthy donors and cancer patients. Clones were sequenced by immunoSEQ multiplex PCR, and TCRdb holds only the in-frame ones, with some missing. Among around 55,000 clones listed, roughly 95% were seen once. What was sequenced was blood. The origin of the receptors is a woman younger than 30 in good health. CDR3s include the opening cysteine and the closing phenylalanine or tryptophan. A D gene is named only where the DNA matches it firmly. Size tells how often a clone was seen (once, few, many) or the class of an expanded clone, and some rows leave it out.

TRBD1	TRBJ2-7	NA	TRBV20-1	CSASHRQGVYF	TGCAGTGCTAGCCACCGACAGGGAGTGTACTTC
TRBD1	TRBJ1-5	NA	TRBV2	CASSDPLTGGSNQPQHF	TGTGCCAGCAGTGATCCCCTTACAGGGGGTAGCAATCAGCCCCAGCATTTT
NA	TRBJ1-2	NA	TRBV7-9	CASSFTPGDGYTF	TGTGCCAGCAGCTTTACCCCAGGGGATGGCTACACCTTC
TRBD2	TRBJ2-5	NA	TRBV6-4	CASSASGGAEETQYF	TGTGCCAGCAGTGCTAGCGGGGGGGCCGAGGAGACCCAGTACTTC
NA	TRBJ1-2	NA	TRBV30	CAWSRDWVYGYTF	TGTGCCTGGAGCAGGGACTGGGTCTATGGCTACACCTTC
NA	TRBJ2-7	NA	TRBV4-1	CASSQPDRAYEQYF	TGCGCCAGCAGCCAACCTGACAGAGCCTACGAGCAGTACTTC
NA	TRBJ1-1	NA	TRBV5-4	CASSLAASWTEAFF	TGTGCCAGCAGCTTGGCGGCAAGTTGGACTGAAGCTTTCTTT
TRBD2	TRBJ2-3	NA	TRBV7-8	CASSLQTKAGGADTQYF	TGTGCCAGCAGCTTACAAACTAAAGCGGGGGGCGCTGATACGCAGTATTTT
NA	TRBJ1-2	NA	TRBV7-9	CASSLEVGGKGYGYTF	TGTGCCAGCAGCTTAGAGGTGGGGGGCAAAGGGTATGGCTACACCTTC
NA	TRBJ2-1	once	TRBV3-1/TRBV3-2	CASTRTPSYNEQFF	TGTGCCAGCACGAGGACCCCTTCATACAATGAGCAGTTCTTC
NA	TRBJ1-1	NA	TRBV7-3	CASSSDGLTEAFF	TGTGCCAGCAGCTCCGACGGACTCACTGAAGCTTTCTTT
TRBD2	TRBJ2-3	NA	TRBV6-4	CASSDSGGADTQYF	TGTGCCAGCAGTGACAGCGGGGGGGCAGATACGCAGTATTTT
NA	TRBJ1-1	NA	TRBV25-1	CASNHGDTEAFF	TGTGCCAGCAATCACGGGGACACTGAAGCCTTCTTT
TRBD1	TRBJ2-1	NA	TRBV5-6	CASSPVVGTVYNEQFF	TGTGCCAGCAGCCCAGTAGTCGGGACAGTATACAATGAGCAGTTCTTC
NA	TRBJ1-6	NA	TRBV7-8	CASSLDRANSPLHF	TGTGCCAGCAGCCTCGACAGAGCTAATTCACCCCTCCACTTT
NA	TRBJ2-7	NA	TRBV19	CASRGTTGWGEQYF	TGTGCCAGTAGGGGCACCACCGGCTGGGGGGAGCAGTACTTC
NA	TRBJ1-1	NA	TRBV6-2/TRBV6-3	CASSYSSSITEAFF	TGTGCCAGCAGTTACTCGAGTTCAATCACTGAAGCTTTCTTT
TRBD1	TRBJ1-3	NA	TRBV14	CASSGRDRGLPGNTIYF	TGTGCCAGCAGCGGGCGGGACAGGGGGCTTCCTGGAAACACCATATATTTT
TRBD1	TRBJ1-2	NA	TRBV7-2	CASSLDVTGDYGYTF	TGTGCCAGCAGCTTAGATGTGACAGGGGACTATGGCTACACCTTC
TRBD2	TRBJ2-3	once	TRBV15	CATSRPPRAGGPDTQYF	TGTGCCACCAGCAGACCTCCCCGGGCGGGGGGGCCCGATACGCAGTATTTT
NA	TRBJ2-2	NA	TRBV7-3	CASSPLTTEHRGAVF	TGTGCCAGCAGCCCGCTGACGACAGAGCACCGGGGAGCTGTTTTT
NA	TRBJ2-2	NA	TRBV5-1	CASSTGNSYTGELFF	TGCGCCAGCAGCACCGGAAACTCTTACACCGGGGAGCTGTTTTTT
TRBD2	TRBJ2-1	NA	TRBV3-1/TRBV3-2	CASSQDVPGGPNEQFF	TGTGCCAGCAGCCAAGATGTACCGGGGGGGCCGAATGAGCAGTTCTTC
NA	TRBJ2-3	NA	TRBV4-1	CASSQEGAHTDTQYF	TGCGCCAGCAGCCAAGAGGGGGCCCACACAGATACGCAGTATTTT
NA	TRBJ1-1	NA	TRBV7-6	CASSSTVSLNTEAFF	TGTGCCAGCAGCTCGACAGTTAGTTTGAACACTGAAGCTTTCTTT
NA	TRBJ1-1	NA	TRBV7-2	CASSLGLGGTEAFF	TGTGCCAGCAGCTTAGGGCTGGGGGGAACTGAAGCTTTCTTT
NA	TRBJ1-1	NA	TRBV9	CASSVGGGVTEAFF	TGTGCCAGCAGCGTAGGAGGGGGAGTCACTGAAGCTTTCTTT
NA	TRBJ1-3	NA	TRBV7-9	CASSSLGRQGNTIYF	TGTGCCAGCAGCTCCTTGGGACGGCAGGGAAACACCATATATTTT
NA	TRBJ1-6	NA	TRBV14	CASSQGTAVFNSPLHF	TGTGCCAGCAGCCAGGGGACCGCGGTCTTCAATTCACCCCTCCACTTT
NA	TRBJ1-1	NA	TRBV5-1	CASSLAWNTEAFF	TGCGCCAGCAGCTTGGCCTGGAACACTGAAGCTTTCTTT
NA	TRBJ2-7	once	TRBV11-2	CASTPRGLYSYEQYF	TGTGCCAGCACCCCCCGAGGTTTATACTCCTACGAGCAGTACTTC
NA	TRBJ1-6	NA	TRBV7-6	CASSFAGTNSPLHF	TGTGCCAGCAGCTTCGCAGGGACTAATTCACCCCTCCACTTT
NA	TRBJ1-1	NA	TRBV28	CASSRLGAGAFF	TGTGCCAGCAGTCGTCTAGGGGCCGGCGCTTTCTTT
TRBD1	TRBJ1-1	NA	TRBV5-5	CASSPRTGNTEAFF	TGTGCCAGCAGCCCGCGGACAGGGAACACTGAAGCTTTCTTT
NA	TRBJ1-3	NA	TRBV30	CAWSERNGNTIYF	TGTGCCTGGAGTGAAAGGAATGGAAACACCATATATTTT
TRBD1	TRBJ2-4	NA	TRBV19	CASSMSPTGTQNIQYF	TGTGCCAGTAGTATGAGTCCGACAGGGACCCAAAACATTCAGTACTTC
NA	TRBJ2-5	NA	TRBV11-2	CASKPSLQETQYF	TGTGCCAGCAAACCTTCGCTTCAAGAGACCCAGTACTTC
TRBD1	TRBJ1-2	NA	TRBV9	CASSVLGTVTNYGYTF	TGTGCCAGCAGCGTATTAGGGACAGTTACTAACTATGGCTACACCTTC
NA	TRBJ2-7	NA	TRBV21-1	CASSKLQGQVYEQYF	TGTGCCAGCAGCAAGCTACAGGGGCAGGTATACGAGCAGTACTTC
NA	TRBJ1-2	NA	TRBV27	CASSLGGAGGYTF	TGTGCCAGCAGTTTAGGGGGGGCGGGGGGCTACACCTTC
NA	TRBJ1-1	NA	TRBV28	CASSFLDSLFMNTEAFF	TGTGCCAGCAGTTTCTTGGACAGCCTTTTTATGAACACTGAAGCTTTCTTT
NA	TRBJ2-1	NA	TRBV6-5	CANLDSMSNEQFF	TGTGCCAACCTGGACAGTATGTCCAATGAGCAGTTCTTC
NA	TRBJ2-7	once	TRBV19	CASSFSRDTEQYF	TGTGCCAGTAGTTTTTCGCGAGACACCGAGCAGTACTTC
NA	TRBJ1-6	NA	TRBV9	CASSTTGNSPLHF	TGTGCCAGCAGCACCACGGGGAATTCACCCCTCCACTTT
NA	TRBJ2-3	few	TRBV5-1	CASSLGSSNTDTQYF	TGCGCCAGCAGCTTGGGCTCATCAAACACAGATACGCAGTATTTT
TRBD1	TRBJ1-2	NA	TRBV19	CASTSIGQGARGYTF	TGTGCCAGTACCTCGATTGGACAGGGGGCGCGTGGCTACACCTTC
NA	TRBJ2-5	NA	TRBV5-6	CASRVWITGPKYF	TGTGCCAGCCGCGTGTGGATTACAGGGCCCAAGTACTTC
NA	TRBJ2-2	NA	TRBV5-6	CASSLLGGGPNTGELFF	TGTGCCAGCAGCTTGTTAGGGGGGGGACCGAACACCGGGGAGCTGTTTTTT
NA	TRBJ1-2	once	TRBV21-1	CASSNNHRRGGSNYGYTF	TGTGCCAGCAGCAATAACCATCGGCGGGGAGGATCTAACTATGGCTACACCTTC
TRBD1	TRBJ1-2	NA	TRBV19	CASSIDKDRRVRGYTF	TGTGCCAGTAGTATAGATAAGGACAGGCGGGTCCGGGGCTACACCTTC
NA	TRBJ2-7	NA	TRBV28	CASRFRAEQYF	TGTGCCAGCAGATTCAGGGCCGAGCAGTACTTC
TRBD2	TRBJ2-7	NA	TRBV29-1	CSVEERDYEQYF	TGCAGCGTGGAGGAGCGGGACTACGAGCAGTACTTC
NA	TRBJ1-2	NA	TRBV10-2	CASSDLPGEANYGYTF	TGCGCCAGCAGTGACCTTCCAGGGGAGGCGAACTATGGCTACACCTTC
NA	TRBJ2-3	NA	TRBV7-9	CASSPTGLGADTQYF	TGTGCCAGCAGCCCAACAGGCCTCGGAGCAGATACGCAGTATTTT
NA	TRBJ2-2	once	TRBV11-2	CASSLFSANTGELFF	TGTGCCAGCAGCCTATTTAGCGCGAACACCGGGGAGCTGTTTTTT
TRBD2	TRBJ2-1	NA	TRBV7-9	CASSVPSGGLYNEQFF	TGTGCCAGCAGCGTACCTAGCGGGGGACTCTACAATGAGCAGTTCTTC
NA	TRBJ1-5	NA	TRBV6-1	CASSEEGGGGSQPQHF	TGTGCCAGCAGCGAAGAGGGAGGGGGGGGTAGTCAGCCCCAGCATTTT
NA	TRBJ2-7	NA	TRBV12-3/TRBV12-4	CASSYSVEQYF	TGTGCCAGCAGTTACTCGGTGGAGCAGTACTTC
NA	TRBJ1-2	NA	TRBV9	CASSVVMDYGYTF	TGTGCCAGCAGCGTAGTTATGGACTATGGCTACACCTTC